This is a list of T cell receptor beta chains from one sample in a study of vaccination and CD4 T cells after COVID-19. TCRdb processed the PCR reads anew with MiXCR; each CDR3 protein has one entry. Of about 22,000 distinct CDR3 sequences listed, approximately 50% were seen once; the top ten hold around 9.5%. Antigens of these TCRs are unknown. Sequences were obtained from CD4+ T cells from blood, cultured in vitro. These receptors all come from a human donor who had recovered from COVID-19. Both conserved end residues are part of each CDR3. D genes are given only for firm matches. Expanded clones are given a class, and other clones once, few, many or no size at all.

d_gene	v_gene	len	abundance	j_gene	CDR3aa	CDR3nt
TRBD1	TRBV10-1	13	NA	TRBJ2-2	CASRSGGSGELFF	TGCGCCAGCAGATCAGGGGGCTCCGGGGAGCTGTTTTTT
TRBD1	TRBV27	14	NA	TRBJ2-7	CASSGTGASYEQYF	TGTGCCAGCAGTGGGACAGGGGCATCCTACGAGCAGTACTTC
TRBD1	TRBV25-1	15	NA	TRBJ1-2	CASSAFDRGNYGYTF	TGTGCCAGCAGTGCCTTCGACAGGGGTAACTATGGCTACACCTTC
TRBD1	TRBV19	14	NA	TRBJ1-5	CASSGTGGNQPQHF	TGTGCCAGTAGTGGGACAGGGGGCAATCAGCCCCAGCATTTT
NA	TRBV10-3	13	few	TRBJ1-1	CATELGLNTEAFF	TGTGCCACCGAGCTGGGACTGAACACTGAAGCTTTCTTT
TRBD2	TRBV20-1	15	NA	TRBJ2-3	CSASTTSGSTDTQYF	TGCAGTGCTAGCACTACTAGCGGGAGCACAGATACGCAGTATTTT
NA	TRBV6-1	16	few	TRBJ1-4	CASSRPGQGSNEKLFF	TGTGCCAGCAGCCGGCCGGGGCAGGGTTCTAATGAAAAACTGTTTTTT
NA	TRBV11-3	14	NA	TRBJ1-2	CASSRDAYNYGYTF	TGTGCCAGCAGCCGTGACGCATATAACTATGGCTACACCTTC
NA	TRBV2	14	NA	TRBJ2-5	CASSERARTETQYF	TGTGCCAGCAGTGAACGGGCCAGAACAGAGACCCAGTACTTC
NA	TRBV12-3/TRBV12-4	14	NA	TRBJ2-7	CASSFGGAAYEQYF	TGTGCCAGCAGTTTTGGGGGGGCGGCCTACGAGCAGTACTTC
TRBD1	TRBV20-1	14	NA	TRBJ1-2	CSASPRQGRVGYTF	TGCAGTGCTAGCCCCCGACAGGGCCGGGTTGGCTACACCTTC
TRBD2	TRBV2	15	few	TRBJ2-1	CASSDPGLEINEQFF	TGTGCCAGCAGTGACCCGGGACTAGAGATTAATGAGCAGTTCTTC
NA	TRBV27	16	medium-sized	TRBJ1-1	CASSPNFMPMNTEAFF	TGTGCCAGCAGCCCAAATTTTATGCCCATGAACACTGAAGCTTTCTTT
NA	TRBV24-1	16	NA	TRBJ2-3	CATSDWGADSTDTQYF	TGTGCCACCAGTGATTGGGGGGCGGATAGCACAGATACGCAGTATTTT
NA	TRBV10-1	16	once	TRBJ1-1	CASLRLRAAANTEAFF	TGCGCCAGCCTACGATTGAGGGCAGCAGCGAACACTGAAGCTTTCTTT
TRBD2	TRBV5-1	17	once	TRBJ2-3	CASSLVAGGVGTDTQYF	TGCGCCAGCAGCTTGGTTGCGGGAGGAGTCGGTACAGATACGCAGTATTTT
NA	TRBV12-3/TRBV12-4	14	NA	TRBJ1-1	CASSLGYIHTEAFF	TGTGCCAGCAGTCTAGGCTACATACACACTGAAGCTTTCTTT
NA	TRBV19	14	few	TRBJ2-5	CASSIGGLQETQYF	TGTGCCAGTAGTATAGGGGGCTTACAAGAGACCCAGTACTTC
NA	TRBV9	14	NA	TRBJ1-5	CASSVGPGTQPQHF	TGTGCCAGCAGCGTAGGACCAGGAACCCAGCCCCAGCATTTT
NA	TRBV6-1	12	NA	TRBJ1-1	CASSEVVGLAFF	TGTGCCAGCAGTGAAGTGGTCGGCCTAGCTTTCTTT
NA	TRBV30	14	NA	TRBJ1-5	CAWSALRLNQPQHF	TGTGCCTGGAGTGCTCTAAGGTTGAATCAGCCCCAGCATTTT
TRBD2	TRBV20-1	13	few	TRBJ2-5	CSALRTSRETQYF	TGCAGTGCTTTGCGGACTAGTCGCGAGACCCAGTACTTC
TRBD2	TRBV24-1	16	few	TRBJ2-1	CATSDPSGRGFNEQFF	TGTGCCACCAGTGATCCTAGCGGGAGGGGTTTCAATGAGCAGTTCTTC
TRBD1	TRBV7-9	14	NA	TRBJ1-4	CASSSGTGAEKLFF	TGTGCCAGCAGTTCCGGGACAGGGGCGGAAAAACTGTTTTTT
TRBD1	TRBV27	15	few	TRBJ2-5	CASSSLQGTQETQYF	TGTGCCAGCAGTTCCTTACAGGGGACCCAAGAGACCCAGTACTTC
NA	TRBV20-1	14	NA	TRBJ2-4	CSARGGRGENIQYF	TGCAGTGCTAGAGGAGGCAGGGGCGAGAACATTCAGTACTTC
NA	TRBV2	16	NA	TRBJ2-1	CASSVGLTSEVNEQFF	TGTGCCAGCAGTGTGGGGTTAACCTCGGAGGTGAATGAGCAGTTCTTC
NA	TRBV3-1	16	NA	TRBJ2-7	CASSQGVPALGNEQCF	TGTGCCAGCAGCCAAGGTGTACCAGCCCTAGGAAACGAGCAGTGCTTC
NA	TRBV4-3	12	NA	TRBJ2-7	CASSQVGGSRYF	TGCGCCAGCAGCCAAGTCGGGGGCTCGAGGTACTTC
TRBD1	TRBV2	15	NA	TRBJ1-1	CASRDRGFLNTEAFF	TGTGCCAGCAGGGACAGGGGGTTTTTGAACACTGAAGCTTTCTTT
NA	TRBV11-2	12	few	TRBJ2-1	CASSREVGGQFF	TGTGCCAGCAGCCGTGAAGTGGGAGGGCAGTTCTTC
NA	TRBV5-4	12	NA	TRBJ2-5	CASSLEGGTQYF	TGTGCCAGCAGCTTGGAGGGGGGGACCCAGTACTTC
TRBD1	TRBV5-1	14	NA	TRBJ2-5	CASSWTGGSETQYF	TGCGCCAGCAGCTGGACAGGGGGCAGTGAGACCCAGTACTTC
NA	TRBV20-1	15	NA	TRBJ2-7	CSARDRGWEPYEQYF	TGCAGTGCTAGAGATCGAGGGTGGGAACCCTACGAGCAGTACTTC
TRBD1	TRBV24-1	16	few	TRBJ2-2	CATSDPGTGDTGELFF	TGTGCCACCAGTGACCCCGGGACAGGGGACACCGGGGAGCTGTTTTTT
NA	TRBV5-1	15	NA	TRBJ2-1	CASSLAIRGGNEQFF	TGCGCCAGCAGCTTGGCGATCAGGGGTGGGAATGAGCAGTTCTTC
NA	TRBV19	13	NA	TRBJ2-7	CASSIEQGGEQYF	TGTGCCAGTAGTATTGAACAGGGAGGCGAGCAGTACTTC
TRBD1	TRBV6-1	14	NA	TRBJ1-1	CASRPGQGHTEAFF	TGTGCCAGCAGACCCGGACAGGGCCACACTGAAGCTTTCTTT
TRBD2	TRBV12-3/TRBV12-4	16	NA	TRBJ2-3	CASTLGGRGGPDTQYF	TGTGCCAGCACCTTGGGAGGGCGCGGGGGGCCTGATACGCAGTATTTT
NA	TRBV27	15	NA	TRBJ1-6	CASSVTGFSSSPLHF	TGTGCCAGCAGCGTAACAGGTTTCTCTTCCTCACCCCTCCACTTT
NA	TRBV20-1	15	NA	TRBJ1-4	CSAREGSTTNEKLFF	TGCAGTGCTAGAGAAGGGTCAACAACTAATGAAAAACTGTTTTTT
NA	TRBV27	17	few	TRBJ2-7	CASSNAWVGGPPYEQYF	TGTGCCAGCAGTAACGCCTGGGTGGGGGGACCCCCCTACGAGCAGTACTTC
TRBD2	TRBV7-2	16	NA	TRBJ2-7	CASSLVHLSGRAEQYF	TGTGCCAGCAGCTTAGTGCACCTTAGCGGGAGGGCCGAGCAGTACTTC
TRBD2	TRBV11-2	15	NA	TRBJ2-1	CASSLFARELNEQFF	TGTGCCAGCAGCTTATTCGCGCGGGAGCTGAATGAGCAGTTCTTC
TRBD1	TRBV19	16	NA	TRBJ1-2	CASGGQGARFNYGYTF	TGTGCCAGCGGCGGGCAGGGGGCCCGTTTTAACTATGGCTACACCTTC
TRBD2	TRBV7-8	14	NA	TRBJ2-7	CASSSLGGSYEQYF	TGTGCCAGCAGCTCCCTTGGCGGGAGCTACGAGCAGTACTTC
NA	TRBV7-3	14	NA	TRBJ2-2	CASSRDRNTGELFF	TGTGCCAGCAGCCGCGACAGGAACACCGGGGAGCTGTTTTTT
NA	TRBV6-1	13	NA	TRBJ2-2	CASSLVNTGELFF	TGTGCCAGCAGTCTAGTGAACACCGGGGAGCTGTTTTTT
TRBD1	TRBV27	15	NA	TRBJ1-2	CASRGFGTGDYGYTF	TGTGCCAGCAGAGGGTTCGGGACAGGGGACTATGGCTACACCTTC
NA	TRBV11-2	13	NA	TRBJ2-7	CASSLEGYYEQYF	TGTGCCAGCAGCTTAGAGGGCTACTACGAGCAGTACTTC
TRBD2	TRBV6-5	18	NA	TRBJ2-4	CASSYSDNPGGAKNIQYF	TGTGCCAGCAGTTACTCGGACAACCCGGGGGGAGCCAAAAACATTCAGTACTTC
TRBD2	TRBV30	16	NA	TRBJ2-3	CAWTAGGLSRTDTQYF	TGTGCCTGGACAGCGGGAGGTCTCTCACGCACAGATACGCAGTATTTT
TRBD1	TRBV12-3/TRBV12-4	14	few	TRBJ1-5	CASSQTGGNQPQHF	TGTGCCAGCAGTCAAACAGGGGGGAATCAGCCCCAGCATTTT
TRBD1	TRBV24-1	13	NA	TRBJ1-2	CATSDDRVYGYTF	TGTGCCACCAGTGATGACAGGGTCTATGGCTACACCTTC
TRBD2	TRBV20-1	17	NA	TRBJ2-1	CSARRASGRATYNEQFF	TGCAGTGCTAGAAGGGCTAGCGGGAGAGCTACCTACAATGAGCAGTTCTTC
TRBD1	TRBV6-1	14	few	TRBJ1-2	CASRHHDRENGYTF	TGTGCCAGCAGGCACCACGACAGGGAGAATGGCTACACCTTC
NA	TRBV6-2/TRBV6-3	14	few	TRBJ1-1	CASSQSVPFTEAFF	TGTGCCAGCAGCCAAAGCGTACCCTTCACTGAAGCTTTCTTT